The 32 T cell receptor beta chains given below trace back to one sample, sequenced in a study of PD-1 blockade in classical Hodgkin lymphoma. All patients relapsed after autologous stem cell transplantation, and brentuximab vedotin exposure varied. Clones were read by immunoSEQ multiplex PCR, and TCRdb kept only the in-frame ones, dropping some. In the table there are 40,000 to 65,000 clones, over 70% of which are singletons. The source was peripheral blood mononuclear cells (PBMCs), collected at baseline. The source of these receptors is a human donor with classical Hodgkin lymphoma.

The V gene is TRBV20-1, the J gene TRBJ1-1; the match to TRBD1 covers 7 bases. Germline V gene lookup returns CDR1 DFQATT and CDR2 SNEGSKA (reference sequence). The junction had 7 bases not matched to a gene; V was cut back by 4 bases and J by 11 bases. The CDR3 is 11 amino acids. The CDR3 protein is CSAIRTGPAFF. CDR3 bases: TGCAGTGCTATCCGGACAGGCCCCGCTTTCTTT.

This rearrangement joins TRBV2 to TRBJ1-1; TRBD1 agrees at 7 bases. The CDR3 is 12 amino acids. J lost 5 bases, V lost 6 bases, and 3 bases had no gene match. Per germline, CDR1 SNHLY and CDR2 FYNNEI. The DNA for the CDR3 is TGTGCCAGCAGAGGACAGGAGACTGAAGCTTTCTTT. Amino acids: CASRGQETEAFF.

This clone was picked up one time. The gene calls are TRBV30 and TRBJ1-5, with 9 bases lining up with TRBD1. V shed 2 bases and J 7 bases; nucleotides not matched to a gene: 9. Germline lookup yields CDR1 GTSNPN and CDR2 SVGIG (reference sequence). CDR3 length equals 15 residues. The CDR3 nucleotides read TGTGCCTGGAGTCCAACAGGGGGCCTTCGACAGCCCCAGCATTTT. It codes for CAWSPTGGLRQPQHF.

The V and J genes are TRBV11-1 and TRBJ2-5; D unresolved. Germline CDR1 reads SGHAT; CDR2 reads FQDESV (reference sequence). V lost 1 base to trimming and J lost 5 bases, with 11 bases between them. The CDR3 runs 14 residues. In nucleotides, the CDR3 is TGTGCCAGCAGCTTAGGTGACAAGGTGGAGACCCAGTACTTC. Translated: CASSLGDKVETQYF.

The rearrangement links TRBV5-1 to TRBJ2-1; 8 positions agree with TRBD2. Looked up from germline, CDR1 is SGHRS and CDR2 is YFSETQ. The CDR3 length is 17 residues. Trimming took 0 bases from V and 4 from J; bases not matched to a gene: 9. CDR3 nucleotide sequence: TGCGCCAGCAGCTTGGCCGGGGGGGCTCGTCGGTACAATGAGCAGTTCTTC. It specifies CASSLAGGARRYNEQFF.

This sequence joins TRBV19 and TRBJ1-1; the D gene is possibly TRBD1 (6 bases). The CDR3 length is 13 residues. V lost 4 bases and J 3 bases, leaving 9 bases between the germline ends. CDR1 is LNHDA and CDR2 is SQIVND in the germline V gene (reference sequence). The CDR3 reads CASSSPGDTEAFF. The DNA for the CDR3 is TGTGCCAGTAGTAGCCCAGGGGACACTGAAGCTTTCTTT.

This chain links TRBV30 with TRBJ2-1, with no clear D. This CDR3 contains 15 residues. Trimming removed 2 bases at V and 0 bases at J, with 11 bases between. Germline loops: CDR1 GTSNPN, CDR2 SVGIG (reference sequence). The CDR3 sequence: CAWSLALNSYNEQFF. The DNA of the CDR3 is TGTGCCTGGAGTTTGGCGCTCAACTCCTACAATGAGCAGTTCTTC.

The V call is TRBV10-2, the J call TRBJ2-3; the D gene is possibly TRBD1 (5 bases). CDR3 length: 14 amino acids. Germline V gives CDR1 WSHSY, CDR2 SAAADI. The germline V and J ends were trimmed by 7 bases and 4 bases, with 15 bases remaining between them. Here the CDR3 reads CASNLRGWADTQYF. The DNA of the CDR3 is TGCGCCAGCAACCTAAGGGGATGGGCAGATACGCAGTATTTT.

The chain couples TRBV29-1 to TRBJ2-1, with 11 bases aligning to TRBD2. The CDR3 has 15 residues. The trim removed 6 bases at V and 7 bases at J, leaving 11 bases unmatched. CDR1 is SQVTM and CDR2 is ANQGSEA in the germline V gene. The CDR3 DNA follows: TGCAGCGTGCCCTTCTTAGCGGGAGGGCCTAATGAGCAGTTCTTC. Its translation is CSVPFLAGGPNEQFF.

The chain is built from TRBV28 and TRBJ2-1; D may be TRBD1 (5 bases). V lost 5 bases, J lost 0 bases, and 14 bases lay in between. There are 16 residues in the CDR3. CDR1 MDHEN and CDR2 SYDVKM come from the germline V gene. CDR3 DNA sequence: TGTGCCAGCAGTAAAGCTACAGGTTACTCCTACAATGAGCAGTTCTTC. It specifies CASSKATGYSYNEQFF.

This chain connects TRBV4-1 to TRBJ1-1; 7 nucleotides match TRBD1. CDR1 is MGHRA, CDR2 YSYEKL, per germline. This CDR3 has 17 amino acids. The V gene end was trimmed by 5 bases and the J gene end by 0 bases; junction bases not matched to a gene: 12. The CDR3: CASSTTGEYSMNTEAFF. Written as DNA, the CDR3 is TGCGCCAGCAGCACTACAGGGGAGTACTCCATGAACACTGAAGCTTTCTTT.

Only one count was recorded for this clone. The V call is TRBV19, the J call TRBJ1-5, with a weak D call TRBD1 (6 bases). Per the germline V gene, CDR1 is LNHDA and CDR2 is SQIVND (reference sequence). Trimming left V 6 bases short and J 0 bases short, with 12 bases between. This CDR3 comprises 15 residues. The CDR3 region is CASRTGQGSNQPQHF. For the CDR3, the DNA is TGTGCCAGTAGAACGGGACAAGGTAGCAATCAGCCCCAGCATTTT.

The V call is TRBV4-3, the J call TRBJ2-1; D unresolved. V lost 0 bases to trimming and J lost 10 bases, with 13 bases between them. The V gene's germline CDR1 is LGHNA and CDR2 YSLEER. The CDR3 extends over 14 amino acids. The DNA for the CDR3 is TGCGCCAGCAGCCAAGAATCGAAGGGCCGGGAGCAGTTCTTC. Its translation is CASSQESKGREQFF.

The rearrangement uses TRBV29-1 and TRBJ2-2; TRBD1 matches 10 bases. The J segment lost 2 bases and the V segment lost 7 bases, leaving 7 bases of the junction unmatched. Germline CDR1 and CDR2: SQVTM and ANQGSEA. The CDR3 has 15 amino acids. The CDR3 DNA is TGCAGCGGCCACGGGACAGGGGCAAACACCGGGGAGCTGTTTTTT. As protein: CSGHGTGANTGELFF.

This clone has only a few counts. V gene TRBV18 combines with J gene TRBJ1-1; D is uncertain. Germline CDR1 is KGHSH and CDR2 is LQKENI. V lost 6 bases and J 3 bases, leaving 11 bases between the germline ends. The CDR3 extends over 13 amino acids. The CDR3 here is CASSPIEDTEAFF. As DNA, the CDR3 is TGTGCCAGCTCCCCGATCGAGGACACTGAAGCTTTCTTT.

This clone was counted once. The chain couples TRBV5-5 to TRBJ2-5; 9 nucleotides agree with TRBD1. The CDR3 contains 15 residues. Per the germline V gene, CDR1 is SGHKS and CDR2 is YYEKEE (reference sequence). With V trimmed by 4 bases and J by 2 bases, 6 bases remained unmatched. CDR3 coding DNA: TGTGCCAGCAGCGCCTGGGGACAGGGTCAAGAGACCCAGTACTTC. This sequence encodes CASSAWGQGQETQYF.

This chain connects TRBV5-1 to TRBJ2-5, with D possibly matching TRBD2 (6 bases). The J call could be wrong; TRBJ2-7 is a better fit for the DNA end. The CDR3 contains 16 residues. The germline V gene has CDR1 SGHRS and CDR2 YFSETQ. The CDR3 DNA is TGCGCCAGCAGCTTGGGGGGACTGAGGAGCTCCTACGAGCAGTACTTC. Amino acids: CASSLGGLRSSYEQYF.

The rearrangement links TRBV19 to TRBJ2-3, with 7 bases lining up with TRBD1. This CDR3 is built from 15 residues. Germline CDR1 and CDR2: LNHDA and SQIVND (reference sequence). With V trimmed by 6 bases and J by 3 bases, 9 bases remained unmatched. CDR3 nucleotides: TGTGCCAGTAGCATGGGACAGCCCGCGACAGATACGCAGTATTTT. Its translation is CASSMGQPATDTQYF.

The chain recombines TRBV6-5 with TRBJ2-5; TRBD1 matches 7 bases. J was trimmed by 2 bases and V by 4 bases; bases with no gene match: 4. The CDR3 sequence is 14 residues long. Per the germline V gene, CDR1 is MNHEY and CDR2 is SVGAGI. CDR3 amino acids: CASSSWDRQETQYF. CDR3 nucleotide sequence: TGTGCCAGCAGTTCCTGGGACAGACAAGAGACCCAGTACTTC.

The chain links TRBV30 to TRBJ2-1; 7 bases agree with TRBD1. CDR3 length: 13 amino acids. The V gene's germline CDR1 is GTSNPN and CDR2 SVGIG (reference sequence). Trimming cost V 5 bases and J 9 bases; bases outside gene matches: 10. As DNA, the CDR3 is TGTGCCTGGGGCAGGGGGACCCTCGGTGAGCAGTTCTTC. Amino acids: CAWGRGTLGEQFF.

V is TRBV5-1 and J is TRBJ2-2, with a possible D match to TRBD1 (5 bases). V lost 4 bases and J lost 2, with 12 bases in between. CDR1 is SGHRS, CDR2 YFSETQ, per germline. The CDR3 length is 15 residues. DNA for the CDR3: TGCGCCAGCAGCGTAAGGACACTTAACACCGGGGAGCTGTTTTTT. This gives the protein CASSVRTLNTGELFF.

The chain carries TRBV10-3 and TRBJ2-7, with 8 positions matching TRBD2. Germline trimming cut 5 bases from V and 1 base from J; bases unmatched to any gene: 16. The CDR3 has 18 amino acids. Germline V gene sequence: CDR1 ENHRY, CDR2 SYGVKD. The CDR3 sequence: CAISQYGTEREMSYEQYV. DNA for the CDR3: TGTGCCATCAGTCAGTATGGGACCGAGCGGGAGATGTCCTACGAGCAGTACGTC.

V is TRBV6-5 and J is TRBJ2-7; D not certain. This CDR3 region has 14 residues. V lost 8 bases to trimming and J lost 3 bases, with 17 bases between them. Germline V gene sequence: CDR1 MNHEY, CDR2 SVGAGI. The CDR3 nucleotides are TGTGCCAGCTCACCTTTAGGGATGAGCTACGAGCAGTACTTC. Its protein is CASSPLGMSYEQYF.

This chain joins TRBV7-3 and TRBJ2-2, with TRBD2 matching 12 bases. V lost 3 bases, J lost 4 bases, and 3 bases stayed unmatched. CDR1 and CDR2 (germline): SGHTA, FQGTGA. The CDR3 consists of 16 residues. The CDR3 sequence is CASSLSLAGGTGELFF. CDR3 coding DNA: TGTGCCAGCAGCTTGTCACTAGCGGGAGGCACCGGGGAGCTGTTTTTT.

The CDR3 DNA reads as TGTGCCAGCAGTTTTCGCAACCCTAGGGACTATGGCTACACCTTC. Protein sequence: CASSFRNPRDYGYTF. The V and J genes are TRBV6-5 and TRBJ1-2, with unresolved D. CDR1 MNHEY and CDR2 SVGAGI come from the germline V gene. This CDR3 contains 15 residues. V gave up 4 bases and J gave up 3 bases, with 15 bases separating them.

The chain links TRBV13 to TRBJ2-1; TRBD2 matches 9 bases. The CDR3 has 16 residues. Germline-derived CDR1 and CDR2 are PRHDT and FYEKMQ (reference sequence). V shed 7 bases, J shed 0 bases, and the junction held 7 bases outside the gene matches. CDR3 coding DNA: TGTGCCAGCACCCCCACTAGCGGGCCCTCCTACAATGAGCAGTTCTTC. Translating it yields CASTPTSGPSYNEQFF.

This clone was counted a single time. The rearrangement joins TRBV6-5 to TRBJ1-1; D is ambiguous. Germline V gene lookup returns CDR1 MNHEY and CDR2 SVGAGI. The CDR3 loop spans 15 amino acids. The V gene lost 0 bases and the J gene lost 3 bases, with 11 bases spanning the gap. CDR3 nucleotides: TGTGCCAGCAGTTACTCCGGGGTTCTCGACACTGAAGCTTTCTTT. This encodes CASSYSGVLDTEAFF.

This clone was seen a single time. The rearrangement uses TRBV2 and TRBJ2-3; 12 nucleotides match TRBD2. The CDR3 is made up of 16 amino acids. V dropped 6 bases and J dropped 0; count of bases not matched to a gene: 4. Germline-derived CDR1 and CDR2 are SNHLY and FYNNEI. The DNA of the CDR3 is TGTGCCAGCAGCGGACTAGCGGGACTAAGCACAGATACGCAGTATTTT. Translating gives CASSGLAGLSTDTQYF.

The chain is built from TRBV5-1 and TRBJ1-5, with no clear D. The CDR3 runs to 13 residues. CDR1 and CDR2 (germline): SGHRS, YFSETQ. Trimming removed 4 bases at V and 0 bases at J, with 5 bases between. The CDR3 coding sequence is TGCGCCAGCAGCGCTATTAGCAATCAGCCCCAGCATTTT. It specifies CASSAISNQPQHF.

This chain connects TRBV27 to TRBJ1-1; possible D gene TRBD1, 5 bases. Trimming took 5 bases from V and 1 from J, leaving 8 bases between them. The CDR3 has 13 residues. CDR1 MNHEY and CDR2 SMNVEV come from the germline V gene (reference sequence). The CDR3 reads CASSDRENTEAFF. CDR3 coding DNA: TGTGCCAGCAGTGACAGAGAGAACACTGAAGCTTTCTTT.

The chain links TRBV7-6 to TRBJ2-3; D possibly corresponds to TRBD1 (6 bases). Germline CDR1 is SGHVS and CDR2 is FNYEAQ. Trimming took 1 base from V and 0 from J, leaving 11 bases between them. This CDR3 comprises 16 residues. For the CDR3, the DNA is TGTGCCAGCAGCTTAGGACAGGTCCTTAGCACAGATACGCAGTATTTT. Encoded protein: CASSLGQVLSTDTQYF.

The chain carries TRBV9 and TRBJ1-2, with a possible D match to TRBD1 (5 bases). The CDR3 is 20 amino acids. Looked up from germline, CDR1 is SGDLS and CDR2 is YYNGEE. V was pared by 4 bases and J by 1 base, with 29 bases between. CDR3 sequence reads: CASSPSRGWAGTGINYGYTF. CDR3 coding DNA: TGTGCCAGCAGCCCATCTAGGGGATGGGCAGGAACGGGGATTAACTATGGCTACACCTTC. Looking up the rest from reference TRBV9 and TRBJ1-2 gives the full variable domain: DSGVTQTPKHLITATGQRVTLRCSPRSGDLSVYWYQQSLDQGLQFLIQYYNGEERAKGNILERFSAQQFPDLHSELNLSSLELGDSALYFCASSPSRGWAGTGINYGYTFGSGTRLTVV.